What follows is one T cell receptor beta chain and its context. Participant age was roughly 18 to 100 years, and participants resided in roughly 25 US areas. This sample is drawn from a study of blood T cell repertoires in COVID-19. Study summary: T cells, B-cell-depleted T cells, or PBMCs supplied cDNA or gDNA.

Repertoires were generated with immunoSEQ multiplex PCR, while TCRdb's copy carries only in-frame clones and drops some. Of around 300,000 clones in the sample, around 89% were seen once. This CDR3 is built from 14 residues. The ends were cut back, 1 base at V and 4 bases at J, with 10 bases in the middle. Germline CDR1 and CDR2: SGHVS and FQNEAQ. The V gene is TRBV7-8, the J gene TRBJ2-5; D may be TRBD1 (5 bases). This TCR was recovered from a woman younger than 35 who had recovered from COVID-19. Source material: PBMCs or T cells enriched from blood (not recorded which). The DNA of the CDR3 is TGTGCCAGCAGCTTAGGGGGCTGGGCAGAGACCCAGTACTTC. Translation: CASSLGGWAETQYF.